This paragraph covers one T cell receptor (beta chain) sequence. The antigen it recognizes is unknown. No base qualities exist here, and no much larger clone lies one base off it. TCR beta CDR3 regions were sequenced from DNA using the immunoSEQ Assay. The paper's processing steps were these. To compute T cell density, TCR beta template counts were normalized to usable DNA, which was estimated by amplifying housekeeping genes. Richness was estimated with the preseqR package, extrapolating to 400,000 templates for PBMC samples and 120,000 templates for tissue samples. Clonality was defined as one minus Pielou's evenness. Tissue-enriched TCRs were identified through differential abundance testing performed on productive amino-acid clonotypes, with a minimum total count of 5 and an alpha of 0.1. Repertoire overlap between compartments was quantified with the Jaccard Index and Morisita Overlap Index. GLIPH grouped TCR beta CDR3s together with public tetramer-defined viral CDR3s, and a viral motif had to include at least three viral sequences and also show V-gene enrichment. TCRdb's version of the immuneACCESS table is confined to in-frame rearrangements and falls short of the full clone set. An unresolved V gene accounts for under half of the shortfall where checked; the remainder is of unknown origin. The V and J calls and clone size were taken over from that table, and D and trimming were inferred from the DNA. This sample holds 20,000 to 25,000 clones; approximately 88% were observed only once. The ten top clones hold more than 2% of the sample.

At diagnosis, tumor, uninvolved tumor-adjacent lung and peripheral blood were collected and then preserved as a mix of FFPE and fresh-frozen material. For TCR repertoire profiling, blood samples were analyzed in the form of peripheral blood mononuclear cells. These data originate in a study of T cells in localized non-small cell lung cancer (dated by TCRdb to the early 2020s). About the study as a whole: The study analyzed T cell repertoires of hundreds of early-stage NSCLC patients, comparing tumors and uninvolved tumor-adjacent lungs. The cohort comprised around 240 treatment-naïve NSCLC patients with resected, localized lung tumors. A mean age of approximately 66 years was recorded for the NSCLC patients, of whom more than 120 were male and around 100 were female. What the study reported, not specific to this receptor: Because multi-region sequencing of the tumors was not done, intratumor heterogeneity could not be ruled out. Uninvolved tumor-adjacent lung showed the highest T cell clonality, higher than tumor, which suggests more focused antigenic responses in the adjacent lung. Longer overall survival was associated with higher blood T cell density, whereas shorter survival was associated with higher adjacent-lung clonality. Because the study design was exploratory, TCR variables were selected using unadjusted p-values without false-discovery rate correction. Of the top 100 tumor clones, a median of 57 were detected in paired uninvolved adjacent lung; approximately 28 were also among that lung's top 100.

V is clipped by 5 bases and J by 11 bases, and the sequence between their germline boundaries is 19 bases long. The CDR3 numbers 13 residues from cysteine through phenylalanine. The kept DNA is CDR3 alone, 39 bases in frame from the first base. The germline V gene (reference sequence) provides CDR1 SGHNT and CDR2 YYREEE. The receptor was isolated from a man aged 40 to 75 with stage I lung adenocarcinoma. In this chain, TRBV5-4 is recombined with TRBJ1-1, with the D segment identity uncertain. The source was peripheral blood, collected before any cancer treatment. CDR3 sequence: CASRLWRVICAFF. The bases read TGTGCCAGCAGGTTGTGGCGGGTCATCTGCGCTTTCTTT.